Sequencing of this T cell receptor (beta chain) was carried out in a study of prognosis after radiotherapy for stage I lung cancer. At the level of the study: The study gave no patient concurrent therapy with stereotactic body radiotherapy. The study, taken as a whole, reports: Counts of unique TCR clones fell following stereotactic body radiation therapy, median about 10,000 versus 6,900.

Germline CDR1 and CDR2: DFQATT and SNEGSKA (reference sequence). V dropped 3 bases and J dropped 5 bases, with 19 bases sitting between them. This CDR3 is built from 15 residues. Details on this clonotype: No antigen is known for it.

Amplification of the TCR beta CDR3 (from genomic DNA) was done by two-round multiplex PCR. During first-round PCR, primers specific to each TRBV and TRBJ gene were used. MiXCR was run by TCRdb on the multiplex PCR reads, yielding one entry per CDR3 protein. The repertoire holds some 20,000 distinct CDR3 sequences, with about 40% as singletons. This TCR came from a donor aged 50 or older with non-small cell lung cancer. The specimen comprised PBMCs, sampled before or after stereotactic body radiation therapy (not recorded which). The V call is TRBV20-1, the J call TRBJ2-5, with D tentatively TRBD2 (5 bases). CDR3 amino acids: CSARRSVRAAETQYF. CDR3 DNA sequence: TGCAGTGCTAGGAGAAGCGTGAGGGCCGCGGAGACCCAGTACTTC.